This T cell receptor beta chain emerged from a study of identical twins. TCRdb passed the 5' RACE reads through MiXCR, listing each CDR3 protein once. This table has about 200,000 distinct CDR3 sequences, roughly a tenth appearing once. As concerns this clonotype: Its matching antigen is unknown.

Study-wide results and caveats: Insertions were reduced in abundant cord blood beta clonotypes but not in memory repertoires.

Germline V gene sequence: CDR1 MNHEY, CDR2 SVGAGI. V gave up 0 bases and J gave up 9 bases, with 15 bases separating them. The CDR3 totals 16 residues. Sequenced sample: memory T cells sorted from blood. The chain is built from TRBV6-5 and TRBJ1-6; D unresolved. The sequence came from a man aged 50 to 59 in good health. The CDR3 sequence is CASSYSRVGFSSPLHF. Here the CDR3 DNA reads TGTGCCAGCAGTTACTCGCGCGTGGGGTTCAGTTCACCCCTCCACTTT.